This T cell receptor (beta chain) was identified in a study of ipilimumab plus nivolumab after autologous stem cell transplantation. A remark on this clone: The same CDR3 also results from other DNA sequences found in this sample.

Patients got ipilimumab 1 mg/kg beginning 14 to 28 days post-transplant. The CDR3 contains 16 residues. CDR1 is SEHNR, CDR2 FQNEAQ, per germline (reference sequence). V lost 0 bases, J lost 3 bases, and 9 bases lay in between. This table comes from immunoSEQ multiplex PCR, and its TCRdb copy is limited to in-frame clones, with some not included. The table lists about 13,000 clones, more than 70% of them singletons. This receptor was taken from a male donor with diffuse large B-cell lymphoma. This material consisted of PBMCs, taken in a trial of ipilimumab plus nivolumab as post-transplant consolidation. V is TRBV7-9 and J is TRBJ2-6, with D maybe TRBD2 (7 bases). The CDR3 region is CASSLAGGGGANVLTF. CDR3 coding DNA: TGTGCCAGCAGCTTAGCAGGGGGGGGTGGGGCCAACGTCCTGACTTTC.